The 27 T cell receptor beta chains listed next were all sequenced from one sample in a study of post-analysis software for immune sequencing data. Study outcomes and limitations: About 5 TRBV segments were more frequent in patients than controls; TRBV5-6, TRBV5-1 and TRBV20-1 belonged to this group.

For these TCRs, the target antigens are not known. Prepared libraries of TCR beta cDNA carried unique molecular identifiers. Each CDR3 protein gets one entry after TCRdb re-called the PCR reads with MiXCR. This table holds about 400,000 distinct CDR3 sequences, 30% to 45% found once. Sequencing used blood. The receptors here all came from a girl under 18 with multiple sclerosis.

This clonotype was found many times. CDR3 region: CASSLAGTPHTEAFF. The CDR3 coding sequence is TGTGCCAGCAGTTTAGCCGGGACCCCCCACACTGAAGCTTTCTTT. The chain has TRBV12-3 or TRBV12-4 and TRBJ1-1, with a possible D match to TRBD1 (5 bases). V was trimmed by 0 bases and J by 3 bases, leaving 11 bases between them. The CDR3 is made up of 15 amino acids.

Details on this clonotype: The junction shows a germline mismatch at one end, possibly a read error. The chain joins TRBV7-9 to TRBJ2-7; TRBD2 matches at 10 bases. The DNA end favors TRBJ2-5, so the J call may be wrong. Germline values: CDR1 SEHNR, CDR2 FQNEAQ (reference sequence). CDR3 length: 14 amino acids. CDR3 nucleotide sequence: TGTGCCAGCAGCCTAGCGGGGGATCGGGGGACCCAGTACTTC. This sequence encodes CASSLAGDRGTQYF.

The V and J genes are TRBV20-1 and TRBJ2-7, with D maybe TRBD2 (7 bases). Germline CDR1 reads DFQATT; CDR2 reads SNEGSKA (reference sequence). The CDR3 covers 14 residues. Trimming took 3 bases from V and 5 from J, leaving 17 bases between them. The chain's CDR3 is CSARKRGGTNEQYF. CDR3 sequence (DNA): TGCAGTGCTAGGAAGAGGGGGGGAACCAACGAGCAGTACTTC.

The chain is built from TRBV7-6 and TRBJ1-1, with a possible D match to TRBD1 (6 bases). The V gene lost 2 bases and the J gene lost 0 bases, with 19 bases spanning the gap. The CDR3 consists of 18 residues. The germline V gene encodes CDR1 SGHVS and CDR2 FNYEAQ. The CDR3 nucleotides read TGTGCCAGCAGCTTACGCCCAGGGGCCGTAGACCTGAACACTGAAGCTTTCTTT. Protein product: CASSLRPGAVDLNTEAFF.

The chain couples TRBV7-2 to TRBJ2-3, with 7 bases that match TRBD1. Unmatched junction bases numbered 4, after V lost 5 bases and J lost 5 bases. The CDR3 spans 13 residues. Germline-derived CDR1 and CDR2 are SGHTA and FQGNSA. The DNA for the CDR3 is TGTGCCAGCAGCATGTCAGGGGGAGATACGCAGTATTTT. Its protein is CASSMSGGDTQYF.

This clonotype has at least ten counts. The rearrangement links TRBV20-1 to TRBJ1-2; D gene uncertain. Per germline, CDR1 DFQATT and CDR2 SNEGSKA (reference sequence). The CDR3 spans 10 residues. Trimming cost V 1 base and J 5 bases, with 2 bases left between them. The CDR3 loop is CSARVYGYTF. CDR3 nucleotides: TGCAGTGCTAGAGTATATGGCTACACCTTC.

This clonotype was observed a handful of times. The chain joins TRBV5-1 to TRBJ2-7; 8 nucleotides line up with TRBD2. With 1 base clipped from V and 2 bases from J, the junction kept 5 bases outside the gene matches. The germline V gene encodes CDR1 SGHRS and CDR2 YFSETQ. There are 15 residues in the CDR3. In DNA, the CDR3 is TGCGCCAGCAGCTTGTTGCGGGGGGTCACCTACGAGCAGTACTTC. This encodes CASSLLRGVTYEQYF. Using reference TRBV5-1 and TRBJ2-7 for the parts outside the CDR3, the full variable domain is KAGVTQTPRYLIKTRGQQVTLSCSPISGHRSVSWYQQTPGQGLQFLFEYFSETQRNKGNFPGRFSGRQFSNSRSEMNVSTLELGDSALYLCASSLLRGVTYEQYFGPGTRLTVT.

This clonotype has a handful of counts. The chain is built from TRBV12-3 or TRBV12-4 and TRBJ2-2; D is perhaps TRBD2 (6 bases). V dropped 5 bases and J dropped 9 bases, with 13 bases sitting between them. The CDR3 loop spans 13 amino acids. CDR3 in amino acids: CASSPWRGRELFF. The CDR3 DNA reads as TGTGCCAGCAGTCCCTGGAGGGGCCGGGAGCTGTTTTTT.

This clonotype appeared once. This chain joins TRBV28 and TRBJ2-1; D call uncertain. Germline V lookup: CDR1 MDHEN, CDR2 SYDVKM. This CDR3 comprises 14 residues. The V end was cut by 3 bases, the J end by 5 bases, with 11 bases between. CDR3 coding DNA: TGTGCCAGCAGTTTGCAAGACCTAAACAATGAGCAGTTCTTC. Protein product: CASSLQDLNNEQFF.

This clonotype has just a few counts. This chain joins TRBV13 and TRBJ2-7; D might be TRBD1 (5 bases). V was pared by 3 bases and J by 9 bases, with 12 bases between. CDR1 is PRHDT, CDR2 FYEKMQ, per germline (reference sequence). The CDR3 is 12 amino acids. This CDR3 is CASSFGAFGQYF. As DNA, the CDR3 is TGTGCCAGCAGCTTTGGGGCGTTCGGGCAGTACTTC.

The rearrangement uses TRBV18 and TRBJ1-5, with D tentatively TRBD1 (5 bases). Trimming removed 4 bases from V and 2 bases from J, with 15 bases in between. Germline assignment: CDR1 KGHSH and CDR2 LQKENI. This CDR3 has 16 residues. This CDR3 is CASSQLGRGGNQPQHF. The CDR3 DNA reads TGTGCCAGCTCACAACTAGGCCGGGGGGGCAATCAGCCCCAGCATTTT.

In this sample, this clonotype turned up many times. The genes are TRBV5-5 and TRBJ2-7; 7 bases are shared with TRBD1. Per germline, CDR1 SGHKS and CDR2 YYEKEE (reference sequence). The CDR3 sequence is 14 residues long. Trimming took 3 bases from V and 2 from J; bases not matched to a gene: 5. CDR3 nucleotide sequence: TGTGCCAGCAGCTCCTGGACAGGTGCCTACGAGCAGTACTTC. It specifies CASSSWTGAYEQYF.

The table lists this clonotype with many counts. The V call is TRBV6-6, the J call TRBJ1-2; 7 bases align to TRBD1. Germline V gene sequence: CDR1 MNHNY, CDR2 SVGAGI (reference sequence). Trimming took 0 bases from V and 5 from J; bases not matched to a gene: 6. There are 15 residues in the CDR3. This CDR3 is CASSYSEEGAYGYTF. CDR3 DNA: TGTGCCAGCAGTTACTCGGAGGAGGGGGCGTATGGCTACACCTTC.

The CDR3: CASRRGQGQAEQYF. DNA for the CDR3: TGTGCCAGCAGAAGGGGGCAGGGACAGGCGGAGCAGTACTTC. The chain recombines TRBV12-3 or TRBV12-4 with TRBJ2-4, with TRBD1 identical over 8 bases. Trimming cost V 6 bases and J 13 bases; bases outside gene matches: 14. The CDR3 loop spans 14 amino acids.

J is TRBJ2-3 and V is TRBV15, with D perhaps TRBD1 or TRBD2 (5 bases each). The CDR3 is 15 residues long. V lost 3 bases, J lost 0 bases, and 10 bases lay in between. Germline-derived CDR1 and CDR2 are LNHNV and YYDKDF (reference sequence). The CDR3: CATSRGDPSTDTQYF. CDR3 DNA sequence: TGTGCCACCAGCAGGGGGGATCCTAGCACAGATACGCAGTATTTT.

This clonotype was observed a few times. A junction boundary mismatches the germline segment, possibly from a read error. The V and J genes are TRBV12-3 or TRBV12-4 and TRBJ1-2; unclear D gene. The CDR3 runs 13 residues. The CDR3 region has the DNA TGTGCCAGCAGCCTCAGTGTTAACTATGGCTGCACCTTC. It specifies CASSLSVNYGCTF.

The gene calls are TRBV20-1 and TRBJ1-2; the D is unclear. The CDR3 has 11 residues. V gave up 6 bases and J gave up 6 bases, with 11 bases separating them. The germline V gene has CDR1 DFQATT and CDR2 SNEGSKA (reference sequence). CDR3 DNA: TGCAGTGCCCCCTTTTTGGATGGCTACACCTTC. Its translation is CSAPFLDGYTF.

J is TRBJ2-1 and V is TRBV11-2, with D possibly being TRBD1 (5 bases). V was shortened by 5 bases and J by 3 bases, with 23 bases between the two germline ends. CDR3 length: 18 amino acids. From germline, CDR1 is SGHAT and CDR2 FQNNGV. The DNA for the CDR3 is TGTGCCAGCAGCCCGGCACAAGGGGCCGCATTGAGCTACAATGAGCAGTTCTTC. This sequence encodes CASSPAQGAALSYNEQFF. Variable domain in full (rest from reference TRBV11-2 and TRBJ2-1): EAGVAQSPRYKIIEKRQSVAFWCNPISGHATLYWYQQILGQGPKLLIQFQNNGVVDDSQLPKDRFSAERLKGVDSTLKIQPAKLEDSAVYLCASSPAQGAALSYNEQFFGPGTRLTVL.

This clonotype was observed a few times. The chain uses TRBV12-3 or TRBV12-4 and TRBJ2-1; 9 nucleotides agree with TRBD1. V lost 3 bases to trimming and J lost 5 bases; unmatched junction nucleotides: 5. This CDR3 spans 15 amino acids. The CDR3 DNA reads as TGTGCCAGCAGTTTGTTACAGGGGGCCAACAATGAGCAGTTCTTC. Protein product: CASSLLQGANNEQFF.

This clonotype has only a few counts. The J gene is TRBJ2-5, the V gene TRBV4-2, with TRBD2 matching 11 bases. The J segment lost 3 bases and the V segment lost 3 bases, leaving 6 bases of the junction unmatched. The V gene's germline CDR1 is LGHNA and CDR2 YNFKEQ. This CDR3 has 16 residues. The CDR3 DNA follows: TGTGCCAGCAGCCATGGGGGACTAGCGGAAGAAGAGACCCAGTACTTC. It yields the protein CASSHGGLAEEETQYF.

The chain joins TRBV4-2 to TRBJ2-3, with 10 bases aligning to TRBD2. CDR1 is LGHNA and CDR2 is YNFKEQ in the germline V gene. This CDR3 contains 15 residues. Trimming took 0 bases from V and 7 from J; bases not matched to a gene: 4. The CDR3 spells CASSQEAGGGYTQYF. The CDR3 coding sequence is TGTGCCAGCAGCCAAGAAGCGGGGGGGGGCTATACGCAGTATTTT.

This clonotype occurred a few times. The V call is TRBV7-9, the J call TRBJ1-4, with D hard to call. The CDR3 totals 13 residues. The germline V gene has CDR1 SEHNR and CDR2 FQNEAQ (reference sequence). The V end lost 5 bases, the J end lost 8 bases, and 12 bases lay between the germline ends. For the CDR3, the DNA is TGTGCCAGCAGCCCTGGGAGTGGAGAAAAACTGTTTTTT. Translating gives CASSPGSGEKLFF.

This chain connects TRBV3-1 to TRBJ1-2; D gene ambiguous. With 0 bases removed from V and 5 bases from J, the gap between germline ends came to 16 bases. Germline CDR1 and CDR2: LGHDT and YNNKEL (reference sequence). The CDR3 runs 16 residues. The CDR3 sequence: CASSQDPGSFGYGYTF. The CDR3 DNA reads TGTGCCAGCAGCCAAGATCCGGGCTCCTTCGGGTATGGCTACACCTTC.

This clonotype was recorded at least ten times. CDR3 sequence: CASSPTVTTDTQYF. The CDR3 DNA follows: TGTGCCAGCAGTCCCACAGTTACCACAGATACGCAGTATTTT. The V call is TRBV12-3 or TRBV12-4, the J call TRBJ2-3; D uncertain. The length of the CDR3 is 14 residues. V was cut by 5 bases and J by 2 bases, with 11 bases left in between.

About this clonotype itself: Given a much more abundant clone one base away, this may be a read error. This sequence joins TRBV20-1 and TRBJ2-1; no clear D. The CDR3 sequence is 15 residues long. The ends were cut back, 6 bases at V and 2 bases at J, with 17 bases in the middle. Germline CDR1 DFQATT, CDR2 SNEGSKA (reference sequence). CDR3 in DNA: TGCAGTGCCCTCCCAGTGGGAAGCCCCTACAATGAGCAGTTCTTC. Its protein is CSALPVGSPYNEQFF.

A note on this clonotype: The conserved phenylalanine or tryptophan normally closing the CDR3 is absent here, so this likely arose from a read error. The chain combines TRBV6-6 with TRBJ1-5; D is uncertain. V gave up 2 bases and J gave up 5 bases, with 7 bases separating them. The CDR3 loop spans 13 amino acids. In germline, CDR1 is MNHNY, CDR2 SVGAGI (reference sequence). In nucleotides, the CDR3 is TGTGCCAGCAGTTACAGCCCATATCAGCCCCAGCATTCT. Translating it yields CASSYSPYQPQHS.

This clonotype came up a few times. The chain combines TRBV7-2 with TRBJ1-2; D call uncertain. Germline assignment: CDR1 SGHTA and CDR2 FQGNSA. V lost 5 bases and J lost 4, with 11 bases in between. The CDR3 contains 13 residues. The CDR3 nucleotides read TGTGCCAGCAGCCATGGAATAGTCTATGGCTACACCTTC. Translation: CASSHGIVYGYTF. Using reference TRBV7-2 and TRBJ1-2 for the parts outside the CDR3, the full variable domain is GAGVSQSPSNKVTEKGKDVELRCDPISGHTALYWYRQSLGQGLEFLIYFQGNSAPDKSGLPSDRFSAERTGGSVSTLTIQRTQQEDSAVYLCASSHGIVYGYTFGSGTRLTVV.